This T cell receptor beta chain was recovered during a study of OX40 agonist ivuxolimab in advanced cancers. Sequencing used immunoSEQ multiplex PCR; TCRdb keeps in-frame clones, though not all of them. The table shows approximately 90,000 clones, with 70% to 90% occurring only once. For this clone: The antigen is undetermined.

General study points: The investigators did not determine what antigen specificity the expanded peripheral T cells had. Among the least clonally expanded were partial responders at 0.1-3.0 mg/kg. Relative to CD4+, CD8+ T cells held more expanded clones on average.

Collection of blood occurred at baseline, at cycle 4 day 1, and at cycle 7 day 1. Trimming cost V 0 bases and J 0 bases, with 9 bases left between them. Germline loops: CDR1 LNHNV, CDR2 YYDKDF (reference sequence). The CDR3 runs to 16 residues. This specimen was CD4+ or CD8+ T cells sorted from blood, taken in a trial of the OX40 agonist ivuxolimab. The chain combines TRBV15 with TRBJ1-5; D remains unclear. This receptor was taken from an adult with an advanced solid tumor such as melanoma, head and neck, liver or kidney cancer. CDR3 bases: TGTGCCACCAGCAGAGATTCGCCAAATAGCAATCAGCCCCAGCATTTT. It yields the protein CATSRDSPNSNQPQHF.